What follows is one TCR beta chain and its context. The antigen remains unidentified. This sample stems from a study of cytomegalovirus exposure and HLA in healthy donors. Findings of the study overall: Most TCR sequences were rare, but some public TCRs occurred in many donors. Some TCR beta chains (about 170 of them) were listed as cytomegalovirus-associated.

The CDR3 runs 16 residues. Germline V gene sequence: CDR1 SGHRS, CDR2 YFSETQ. The V gene end was trimmed by 2 bases and the J gene end by 2 bases; junction bases not matched to a gene: 10. The PCR contained 60 Vbeta and 13 Jbeta primers. Using immunoSEQ multiplex PCR, the repertoire was profiled, and TCRdb retains in-frame clones only, with some absent. Among about 190,000 clones listed, approximately 87% were seen once. The chain carries TRBV5-1 and TRBJ2-7; 7 bases fit TRBD2. Material: PBMCs. This receptor was obtained from a man aged 25-45 years in good health and CMV-seronegative. The CDR3 bases are TGCGCCAGCAGCTTAGAGCCGCGGGGGTTTACCTACGAGCAGTACTTC. Encoded protein: CASSLEPRGFTYEQYF.